These 15 T cell receptor beta chains were sequenced from one sample in a study of T-cell reconstitution after alpha-beta-depleted transplantation in children. As it was prepared, the TCRbeta library received unique molecular identifiers. TCRdb redid the calling of the PCR reads with MiXCR, one entry per CDR3 protein. The sample includes around 64,000 distinct CDR3 sequences, around 9.9% seen only once; the top ten take less than 15%. The sequencing here drew on PBMCs, taken before TCRalphabeta/CD19-depleted stem cell transplant. The receptors stem from a boy younger than 18 with acute myeloid leukemia, due to receive a stem cell transplant.

In this sample, this clonotype turned up a few times. The rearrangement links TRBV19 to TRBJ1-2; D ambiguous. Germline assignment: CDR1 LNHDA and CDR2 SQIVND (reference sequence). V lost 7 bases to trimming and J lost 4 bases, with 13 bases between them. CDR3 length equals 13 residues. The CDR3 is CASNTGRAYGYTF. DNA of the CDR3: TGTGCCAGTAACACCGGACGGGCCTATGGCTACACCTTC.

In its sample, this clonotype was seen many times. The chain recombines TRBV20-1 with TRBJ1-1, with TRBD1 matching over 8 bases. The CDR3 is 13 residues long. V shed 3 bases and J 6 bases; nucleotides not matched to a gene: 6. Germline V lookup: CDR1 DFQATT, CDR2 SNEGSKA (reference sequence). The CDR3 is CSASPGGISEAFF. CDR3 DNA: TGCAGTGCTAGCCCAGGGGGCATCTCTGAAGCTTTCTTT.

This clonotype was found many times. This chain uses TRBV7-2 with TRBJ1-6, with D hard to call. Between the trimmed V and J ends, which lost 2 bases and 10 bases, there was a span of 9 bases. Germline loops: CDR1 SGHTA, CDR2 FQGNSA. CDR3 length: 13 residues. CDR3 in amino acids: CASSLKNTSPLHF. CDR3 bases: TGTGCCAGCAGCTTAAAGAACACCTCACCCCTCCACTTT.

There are many counts of this clonotype. V gene TRBV25-1 combines with J gene TRBJ1-1; 7 nucleotides agree with TRBD1. The CDR3 is 14 amino acids. The junction had 11 bases not matched to a gene; V was cut back by 2 bases and J by 11 bases. The V gene's germline CDR1 is MGHDK and CDR2 SYGVNS. This chain's CDR3 is CASSELVRGRAAFF. Here the CDR3 DNA reads TGTGCCAGCAGTGAACTCGTCAGGGGGAGGGCTGCTTTCTTT. The full variable domain, with the rest looked up from reference TRBV25-1 and TRBJ1-1, is EADIYQTPRYLVIGTGKKITLECSQTMGHDKMYWYQQDPGMELHLIHYSYGVNSTEKGDLSSESTVSRIRTEHFPLTLESARPSHTSQYLCASSELVRGRAAFFGQGTRLTVV.

This clonotype was seen at least ten times. The chain's CDR3 is CASSLTAGDGYTF. CDR3 nucleotide sequence: TGTGCCAGCAGCCTGACGGCCGGGGACGGCTACACCTTC. This sequence joins TRBV28 and TRBJ1-2; D may be TRBD1 (5 bases). Germline V CDR1 and CDR2: MDHEN, SYDVKM. V lost 6 bases and J 8 bases, leaving 16 bases between the germline ends. This CDR3 comprises 13 residues.

This clonotype was recorded at least ten times. The chain employs TRBV7-9 and TRBJ2-4; 9 bases align to TRBD1. Trimming removed 1 base from V and 2 bases from J; junction bases left unmatched: 3. The CDR3 runs 16 residues. CDR1 and CDR2 from the germline V gene are SEHNR and FQNEAQ (reference sequence). CDR3 in DNA: TGTGCCAGCAGCTTAGATGACAGGGGGACCAAAAACATTCAGTACTTC. Translation gives CASSLDDRGTKNIQYF.

This clonotype was observed at least ten times. This chain joins TRBV5-6 and TRBJ1-1; D not resolved. The length of the CDR3 is 11 residues. Trimming cost V 0 bases and J 8 bases, with 5 bases left between them. Germline CDR1 SGHDT, CDR2 YYEEEE. The CDR3 nucleotides read TGTGCCAGCAGCTTGGGAGAAGAAGCTTTCTTT. It codes for CASSLGEEAFF. Combining the CDR3 with reference TRBV5-6 and TRBJ1-1 gives the whole variable domain DAGVTQSPTHLIKTRGQQVTLRCSPKSGHDTVSWYQQALGQGPQFIFQYYEEEERQRGNFPDRFSGHQFPNYSSELNVNALLLGDSALYLCASSLGEEAFFGQGTRLTVV.

There are many counts of this clonotype. This chain links TRBV5-1 with TRBJ2-5, with 9 bases aligning to TRBD1. This CDR3 is built from 14 residues. With 2 bases clipped from V and 3 bases from J, the junction kept 2 bases outside the gene matches. Germline assignment: CDR1 SGHRS and CDR2 YFSETQ. The CDR3 loop reads CASSLQGAEETQYF. The CDR3 nucleotides read TGCGCCAGCAGCTTACAGGGGGCAGAAGAGACCCAGTACTTC. Full variable domain (outside the CDR3, taken from reference TRBV5-1 and TRBJ2-5): KAGVTQTPRYLIKTRGQQVTLSCSPISGHRSVSWYQQTPGQGLQFLFEYFSETQRNKGNFPGRFSGRQFSNSRSEMNVSTLELGDSALYLCASSLQGAEETQYFGPGTRLLVL.

The chain is built from TRBV5-1 and TRBJ1-6; 9 bases align to TRBD1. Losses at the gene ends were 0 bases for V and 9 bases for J; bases not matched to a gene: 7. The CDR3 is 16 residues long. CDR1 and CDR2 (germline): SGHRS, YFSETQ. The CDR3 DNA sequence: TGCGCCAGCAGCTTGGACGGGACAGGGACTTTTTCACCCCTCCACTTT. It codes for CASSLDGTGTFSPLHF. The whole variable domain, filled in from reference TRBV5-1 and TRBJ1-6, reads KAGVTQTPRYLIKTRGQQVTLSCSPISGHRSVSWYQQTPGQGLQFLFEYFSETQRNKGNFPGRFSGRQFSNSRSEMNVSTLELGDSALYLCASSLDGTGTFSPLHFGNGTRLTVT.

This clonotype has a count of ten or more. The chain has TRBV5-1 and TRBJ1-1; 9 bases agree with TRBD1. V was pared by 0 bases and J by 4 bases, with 7 bases of the junction left unmatched. Germline CDR1 SGHRS, CDR2 YFSETQ. This CDR3 contains 16 residues. The CDR3 bases are TGCGCCAGCAGCTTGGCCACAGGGGGCGTCGTCACTGAAGCTTTCTTT. Translated, it gives CASSLATGGVVTEAFF. Together with reference TRBV5-1 and TRBJ1-1, the CDR3 gives the full variable domain: KAGVTQTPRYLIKTRGQQVTLSCSPISGHRSVSWYQQTPGQGLQFLFEYFSETQRNKGNFPGRFSGRQFSNSRSEMNVSTLELGDSALYLCASSLATGGVVTEAFFGQGTRLTVV.

This clonotype showed up many times. Because the CDR3 is missing its conserved closing phenylalanine or tryptophan, this is likely a read error. Because the CDR3's place on the DNA is in doubt, the DNA is left out and the CDR3 is given as listed by TCRdb. J is TRBJ2-7 and V is TRBV14; the table's D call of TRBD2 was not tested on the DNA. A total of 14 residues make up the CDR3, ends included. Germline CDR1 and CDR2: SGHDN and FVKESK. The chain's CDR3 is CASSLTGTSGSLVS.

This clonotype was detected ten times or more. V and J are TRBV5-1 and TRBJ2-7; 12 positions match TRBD2. The CDR3 has 17 residues. J gave up 0 bases and V 3 bases, and 7 bases lay outside the gene matches. Germline V gene lookup returns CDR1 SGHRS and CDR2 YFSETQ. This CDR3 reads CASSYPGTSGPSYEQYF. CDR3 sequence (DNA): TGCGCCAGCAGCTATCCCGGGACTAGCGGGCCCTCCTACGAGCAGTACTTC.

The V and J genes are TRBV3-1 and TRBJ2-1; weak D call: TRBD2 (7 bases). The CDR3 consists of 15 residues. CDR1 is LGHDT, CDR2 YNNKEL, per germline (reference sequence). V lost 4 bases to trimming and J lost 9 bases, with 19 bases between them. The CDR3 nucleotides are TGTGCCAGCAGCCCGCTACTGGGGGGGCAGGCTGAGCAGTTCTTC. Protein sequence: CASSPLLGGQAEQFF.

Many counts were recorded for this clonotype. This chain joins TRBV29-1 and TRBJ2-2; tentatively, D is TRBD2 (5 bases). CDR1 is SQVTM and CDR2 is ANQGSEA in the germline V gene. V was cut by 6 bases and J by 7 bases, with 15 bases left in between. This CDR3 contains 13 residues. The CDR3, as DNA: TGCAGCGTCCGGCCGCATGGAGGCGGGGAGCTGTTTTTT. Translation gives CSVRPHGGGELFF.

This clonotype has ten or more counts. The chain couples TRBV18 to TRBJ1-1; 8 nucleotides line up with TRBD1. This CDR3 comprises 16 residues. V lost 3 bases to trimming and J lost 1 base; unmatched junction nucleotides: 7. The germline CDR1 and CDR2 sequences are KGHSH and LQKENI. The CDR3 region is CASSPRQGKRNTEAFF. The CDR3 DNA is TGTGCCAGCTCACCGCGACAGGGGAAAAGGAACACTGAAGCTTTCTTT.